The clone carrying this T cell receptor (beta chain) has only a few counts. This sample stems from a study of blood T cells in healthy people across ages. Across the study: For every two T cells, template switching captured about one barcoded beta molecule.

Next came a second PCR, run for about 7 to 12 cycles, which used a sample-barcoded 5' primer along with a J-beta primer mix. Each sample yielded at least 2.5 million CDR3-containing paired-end reads. TCRdb re-derived calls from the 5' RACE reads in MiXCR, one entry per CDR3 protein. Of approximately 690,000 distinct CDR3 sequences in the sample, under 65% were seen once. The CDR3 is 17 amino acids. Looked up from germline, CDR1 is SGHTA and CDR2 is FQGNSA. V was shortened by 1 base and J by 7 bases, with 17 bases between the two germline ends. The specimen sequenced was blood. V gene TRBV7-2 combines with J gene TRBJ1-6; the D is unclear. The origin of this receptor is a man aged 55 to 70 in good health. The CDR3 spells CASSLGTAKSINSPLHF. DNA for the CDR3: TGTGCCAGCAGCTTAGGGACCGCAAAATCGATAAATTCACCCCTCCACTTT. Drawing the rest from reference TRBV7-2 and TRBJ1-6, the complete variable domain is GAGVSQSPSNKVTEKGKDVELRCDPISGHTALYWYRQSLGQGLEFLIYFQGNSAPDKSGLPSDRFSAERTGGSVSTLTIQRTQQEDSAVYLCASSLGTAKSINSPLHFGNGTRLTVT.